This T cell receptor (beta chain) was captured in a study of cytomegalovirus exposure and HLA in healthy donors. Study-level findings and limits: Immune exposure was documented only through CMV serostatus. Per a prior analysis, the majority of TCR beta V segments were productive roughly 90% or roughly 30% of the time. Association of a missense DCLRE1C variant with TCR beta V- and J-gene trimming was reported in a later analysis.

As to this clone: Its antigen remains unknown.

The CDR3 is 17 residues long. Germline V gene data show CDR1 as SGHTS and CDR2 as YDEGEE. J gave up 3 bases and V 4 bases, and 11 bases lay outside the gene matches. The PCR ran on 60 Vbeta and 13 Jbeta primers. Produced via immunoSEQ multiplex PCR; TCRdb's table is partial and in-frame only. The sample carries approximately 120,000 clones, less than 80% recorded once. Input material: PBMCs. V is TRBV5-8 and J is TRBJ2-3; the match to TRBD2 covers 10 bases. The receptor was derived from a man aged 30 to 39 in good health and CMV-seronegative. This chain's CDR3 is CASSGRLGSGGTDTQYF. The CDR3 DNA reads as TGTGCCAGCAGCGGAAGACTAGGTAGCGGGGGGACAGATACGCAGTATTTT.